One TCR beta chain is described in this entry. The antigen is undetermined. At least 5.5 micrograms of total RNA were extracted per sample. The data stem from a study of blood T cells in healthy people across ages. General study findings and limits: TCR beta diversity correlated strongly with naive T cell percentage. Relative to aged donors, long-lived donors carried more naive CD4+ cells and displayed higher diversity.

A sample-barcoded 5' primer and a J-beta primer mix were used in a second PCR of roughly 7 to 12 cycles. Unique molecular identifiers of 12 random nucleotides labeled each cDNA. MiXCR was run by TCRdb on the 5' RACE reads, yielding one entry per CDR3 protein. The sample lists over 1,500,000 distinct CDR3 sequences, 40% to 55% occurring once. The CDR3 covers 15 residues. V shed 1 base and J shed 7 bases, with 13 bases lying between them. Germline CDR1 MGHDK, CDR2 SYGVNS. The chain has TRBV25-1 and TRBJ1-4; tentatively, D is TRBD1 (5 bases). The sequence derives from a middle-aged woman in good health. The sample comprised blood. The CDR3 sequence: CASSEFGGLREKLFF. For the CDR3, the DNA is TGTGCCAGCAGTGAATTCGGGGGTCTTCGTGAAAAACTGTTTTTT.